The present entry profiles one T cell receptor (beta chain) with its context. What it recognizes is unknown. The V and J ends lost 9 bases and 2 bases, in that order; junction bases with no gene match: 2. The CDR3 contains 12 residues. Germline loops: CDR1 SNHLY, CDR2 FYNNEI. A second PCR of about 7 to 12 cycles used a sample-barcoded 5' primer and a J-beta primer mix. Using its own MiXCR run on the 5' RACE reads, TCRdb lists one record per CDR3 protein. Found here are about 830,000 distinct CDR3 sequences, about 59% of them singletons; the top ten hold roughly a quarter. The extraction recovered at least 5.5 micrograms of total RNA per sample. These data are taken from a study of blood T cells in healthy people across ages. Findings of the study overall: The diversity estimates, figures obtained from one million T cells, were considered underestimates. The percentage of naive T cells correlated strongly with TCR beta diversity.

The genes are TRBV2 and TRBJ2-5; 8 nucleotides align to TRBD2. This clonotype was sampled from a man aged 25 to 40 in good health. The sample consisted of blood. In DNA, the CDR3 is TGTGCCAGGAGCGGGGGTCAAGAGACCCAGTACTTC. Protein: CARSGGQETQYF. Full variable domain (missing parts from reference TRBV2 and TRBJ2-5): EPEVTQTPSHQVTQMGQEVILRCVPISNHLYFYWYRQILGQKVEFLVSFYNNEISEKSEIFDDQFSVERPDGSNFTLKIRSTKLEDSAMYFCARSGGQETQYFGPGTRLLVL.